Below, 11 T cell receptor beta chains from the same sample are listed, as sequenced in a study of blood T cell repertoires in COVID-19 (dated by TCRdb to 2018 to 2020). The library came from the immunoSEQ multiplex PCR assay. As stored in TCRdb, this immuneACCESS dataset retains in-frame rearrangements with V and J assigned. A fraction of the clones does not appear; measured against another copy, unresolved V genes explain less than half of the discrepancy, and the remainder lacks a known reason. For this sample the table gives 350,000 or so clones, of which more than 70% were detected only once. The top ten hold approximately 1% of the sample. Sequences were obtained from PBMCs or T cells enriched from blood (not recorded which). The origin of the receptors is a woman aged 25 to 45 who had been exposed to COVID-19.

The V call is TRBV19, the J call TRBJ2-1; 13 positions match TRBD2. J gave up 9 bases and V 7 bases, and 6 bases lay outside the gene matches. Germline V gene lookup returns CDR1 LNHDA and CDR2 SQIVND (reference sequence). This CDR3 has 14 amino acids. The CDR3 sequence is CASKLAGGPGEQFF. CDR3 nucleotides: TGTGCCAGTAAACTAGCGGGAGGGCCCGGTGAGCAGTTCTTC. The full variable domain, in which reference TRBV19 and TRBJ2-1 provide the parts outside the CDR3, is DGGITQSPKYLFRKEGQNVTLSCEQNLNHDAMYWYRQDPGQGLRLIYYSQIVNDFQKGDIAEGYSVSREKKESFPLTVTSAQKNPTAFYLCASKLAGGPGEQFFGPGTRLTVL.

This clone was seen a handful of times. This chain links TRBV3-1 (or the pseudogene TRBV3-2) with TRBJ1-6; D possibly corresponds to TRBD1 (5 bases). This CDR3 is 16 amino acids long. Trimming removed 4 bases at V and 1 base at J, with 11 bases between. Germline V gives CDR1 LGHDT, CDR2 YNNKEL (reference sequence). Written as DNA, the CDR3 is TGTGCCAGCAGCCCGCTACAGGATTCCTATAATTCACCCCTCCACTTT. Protein product: CASSPLQDSYNSPLHF.

The sample holds a few counts of this clone. The chain carries TRBV4-2 and TRBJ2-7; D not resolved. Germline lookup yields CDR1 LGHNA and CDR2 YNFKEQ. CDR3 length: 13 residues. V was pared by 1 base and J by 1 base, with 5 bases between. The CDR3 is CASSQGLSYEQYF. CDR3 DNA: TGTGCCAGCAGCCAAGGACTTTCCTACGAGCAGTACTTC.

The chain joins TRBV25-1 to TRBJ2-1; no clear D. Between the trimmed V and J ends, which lost 3 bases and 0 bases, there was a span of 9 bases. CDR3 length: 15 residues. The germline V gene has CDR1 MGHDK and CDR2 SYGVNS. CDR3 nucleotide sequence: TGTGCCAGCAGTGAGATACAGAGCTCCTACAATGAGCAGTTCTTC. It specifies CASSEIQSSYNEQFF.

The gene calls are TRBV6-5 and TRBJ2-1; 12 bases match TRBD2. The trim removed 6 bases at V and 15 bases at J, leaving 15 bases unmatched. This CDR3 contains 15 residues. CDR1 and CDR2 (germline): MNHEY, SVGAGI. For the CDR3, the DNA is TGTGCCAGCAGCCCGACTAGCGGGAGTCTTATTAGGCGGTTCTTC. Its protein is CASSPTSGSLIRRFF.

The chain uses TRBV27 and TRBJ1-6, with no clear D. The germline CDR1 and CDR2 sequences are MNHEY and SMNVEV (reference sequence). With 3 bases removed from V and 5 bases from J, the gap between germline ends came to 23 bases. The CDR3 is made up of 19 amino acids. The CDR3 here is CASSFGECRLRDNNSPLHF. Written as DNA, the CDR3 is TGTGCCAGCAGTTTCGGTGAGTGTCGGCTTCGCGACAATAATTCACCCCTCCACTTT.

Here the CDR3 DNA reads TGTGCCAGCAGCTTAACGAGCACCGGGGAGCTGTTTTTT. Its protein product is CASSLTSTGELFF. This chain connects TRBV5-5 to TRBJ2-2; D is ambiguous. Germline loops: CDR1 SGHKS, CDR2 YYEKEE (reference sequence). This CDR3 spans 13 amino acids. Trimming took 2 bases from V and 4 from J, leaving 6 bases between them.

The J gene is TRBJ2-7, the V gene TRBV6-5, with 9 bases identical to TRBD2. J lost 3 bases, V lost 6 bases, and 3 bases had no gene match. Germline values: CDR1 MNHEY, CDR2 SVGAGI. The CDR3 is made up of 13 amino acids. CDR3 DNA: TGTGCCAGCAGAGCGGGGGGCTTCTACGAGCAGTACTTC. It yields the protein CASRAGGFYEQYF.

V is TRBV6-5 and J is TRBJ1-3; D gene uncertain. The V end was cut by 7 bases, the J end by 0 bases, with 13 bases between. The germline V gene has CDR1 MNHEY and CDR2 SVGAGI. CDR3 length: 15 amino acids. CDR3 sequence reads: CASKAGGVSGNTIYF. The CDR3, as DNA: TGTGCCAGCAAGGCGGGTGGGGTCTCTGGAAACACCATATATTTT.

The chain combines TRBV12-5 with TRBJ2-7; 11 positions agree with TRBD2. Germline V gives CDR1 LGHNT, CDR2 FRNRAP. The CDR3 runs to 13 residues. Unmatched junction bases numbered 7, after V lost 7 bases and J lost 8 bases. The CDR3 bases are TGTGCTAGTGCCGGGACTAGCGGCTCAAAGCAGTACTTC. Translation gives CASAGTSGSKQYF.

This clone was seen just once. The chain has TRBV27 and TRBJ1-5, with D hard to call. Looked up from germline, CDR1 is MNHEY and CDR2 is SMNVEV (reference sequence). The CDR3 length is 13 residues. Trimming took off 2 bases at V and 6 bases at J, with 8 bases between the two ends. CDR3 sequence: CASSLHWSQPQHF. In nucleotides, the CDR3 is TGTGCCAGCAGTTTACATTGGAGTCAGCCCCAGCATTTT.